This T cell receptor (beta chain) derives from a study of spatial heterogeneity in lung cancer. In the study overall: Fewer alpha-chain than beta-chain sequences were consistently detected.

This clonotype was recorded at least ten times. Its antigen is as yet unknown. The CDR3 totals 14 residues. Germline V gene data show CDR1 as SGDLS and CDR2 as YYNGEE. V lost 0 bases to trimming and J lost 0 bases, with 4 bases between them. Unique molecular identifiers tagged every individual TCR cDNA molecule. MiXCR, applied by TCRdb to the 5' RACE reads, yields one record per CDR3 protein. The table has 15,000 to 20,000 distinct CDR3 sequences, approximately 6.5% seen once; the top ten hold 20% to 25%. This sample's time point: sample taken at primary tumor resection. The donor group consisted of over 55 patients who had untreated, early-stage non-small cell lung cancer. Unsorted tumor, nontumor lung tissue or cryopreserved PBMC supplied the whole RNA. Study conclusions and caveats: For expanded intratumoral alpha and beta TCRs, counts tracked tumor mutation counts.

This rearrangement joins TRBV9 to TRBJ1-5, with unresolved D. The source was lung tumor tissue, collected at surgery. This clonotype was obtained from a female donor with early-stage non-small cell lung cancer. CDR3 sequence: CASSVGNSNQPQHF. The CDR3 DNA is TGTGCCAGCAGCGTAGGGAATAGCAATCAGCCCCAGCATTTT.